This TCR beta chain was captured by sequencing in a study of CD8+CD57+ T cells in acquired aplastic anemia. Whole-study context: Sorted CD4+ and CD8+ cells gave an average of around 3.3 ug of DNA. Where healthy donors were concerned, CD4+ cells averaged around 9.9 million reads.

Turning to this clonotype: Its antigen is not known.

Study findings and constraints: Patients had around 28 CD8+ CDR3 sequences in common with controls (the shared set).

The template for TCR beta VDJ and CDR3 sequence profiling was genomic DNA. A single record per CDR3 protein comes from TCRdb applying MiXCR to the reads. The sample lists about 420,000 distinct CDR3 sequences, 60% to 80% seen once, with 3.5% to 4.5% in the top ten. This TCR came from a human donor in good health, serving as a control. The specimen sequenced was sorted CD4+, CD8+, or CD8+CD57+ T cells (not recorded which) from PBMCs.

CDR3: CSASAGAWGTEAFF. In DNA, the CDR3 is TGCAGTGCTTCGGCCGGGGCCTGGGGCACTGAAGCTTTCTTT. This chain connects TRBV20-1 to TRBJ1-1, with D possibly TRBD1 on 5 matching bases. V lost 5 bases and J 4 bases, leaving 17 bases between the germline ends. The CDR3 sequence is 14 residues long. Looked up from germline, CDR1 is DFQATT and CDR2 is SNEGSKA (reference sequence).